The 19 T cell receptor beta chains below all came from one sample that was sequenced in a study of Graves' ophthalmopathy and Graves' hyperthyroidism (dated by TCRdb to 2017 to 2018). Sequenced using an Illumina HiSeq 2000. TCR beta CDR3 regions were amplified from RNA transcripts for repertoire sequencing. A first-round RT-PCR used HTBI primers with the Qiagen OneStep RT-PCR kit, followed by a second-round multiplex PCR, size selection and purification. TCRdb reran the public reads through fastp at Q25 and MiXCR, keeping productive beta chains. Entries are consolidated by CDR3 protein sequence, retaining the most common genes and DNA. This sample comprises about 370,000 distinct CDR3 sequences, about 17% of them detected only once. 2.4% of the sample lies in the top ten. The sample consisted of peripheral blood. Receptors were obtained from an adult woman with stable Graves' hyperthyroidism.

Worth noting for this clonotype: It is likely a read error, because the conserved phenylalanine at the end of the CDR3 is missing. The chain uses TRBV18 and TRBJ2-2; a possible D gene is TRBD1 (5 bases). V shed 4 bases and J shed 1 base, with 7 bases lying between them. This CDR3 is 14 amino acids long. The germline V gene has CDR1 KGHSH and CDR2 LQKENI. The chain's CDR3 is CASSRDRNTGELFS. The CDR3 DNA reads TGTGCCAGCTCACGAGACAGGAACACCGGGGAGCTGTTTTCT.

This clonotype was observed many times. CDR3 in DNA: TGTGCCAGCAGGCTCTCACTAGCGGCCAGCTCCTACGAGCAGTACTTC. Protein product: CASRLSLAASSYEQYF. The chain joins TRBV2 to TRBJ2-7; 8 positions match TRBD2. The length of the CDR3 is 16 residues. With 6 bases clipped from V and 0 bases from J, the junction kept 10 bases outside the gene matches. Germline CDR1 and CDR2: SNHLY and FYNNEI.

This clonotype was observed many times. The genes are TRBV7-6 and TRBJ2-7; D ambiguous. Trimming took 1 base from V and 3 from J, leaving 10 bases between them. The CDR3 totals 14 residues. In germline, CDR1 is SGHVS, CDR2 FNYEAQ. The CDR3 sequence is CASSLGGRNYEQYF. In DNA, the CDR3 is TGTGCCAGCAGCTTAGGTGGAAGAAACTACGAGCAGTACTTC.

This clonotype was recorded many times. The genes are TRBV6-1 and TRBJ1-2; 7 bases match TRBD1. CDR1 is MNHNS, CDR2 SASEGT, per germline. Trimming at V came to 4 bases and at J to 6 bases, leaving 11 bases not matched to a gene. There are 15 residues in the CDR3. In nucleotides, the CDR3 is TGTGCCAGCAGTGCCAAAAGACAGGGATCGGATGGCTACACCTTC. Amino acids: CASSAKRQGSDGYTF.

This clonotype was seen at least ten times. The chain employs TRBV6-5 and TRBJ2-2, with D possibly being TRBD2 (5 bases). Germline-derived CDR1 and CDR2 are MNHEY and SVGAGI. The V end was cut by 2 bases, the J end by 13 bases, with 11 bases between. CDR3 size: 12 residues. The CDR3 reads CASSYPGGGLFF. The CDR3 nucleotides read TGTGCCAGCAGTTACCCGGGCGGAGGGCTGTTTTTT.

The chain joins TRBV6-1 to TRBJ2-6; no definite D call. V was trimmed by 6 bases and J by 0 bases, leaving 12 bases between them. The CDR3 length is 16 residues. CDR1 is MNHNS and CDR2 is SASEGT in the germline V gene. In DNA form, the CDR3 reads TGTGCCAGCAGCCAAAGCCCCCGCTCTGGGGCCAACGTCCTGACTTTC. Amino acids: CASSQSPRSGANVLTF.

This clonotype occurred many times. V and J are TRBV6-2 or TRBV6-3 and TRBJ2-7; D may be TRBD1 (5 bases). The CDR3 spans 15 residues. Germline-derived CDR1 and CDR2 are MNHEY and SVGEGT. V lost 2 bases, J lost 6 bases, and 17 bases lay in between. This CDR3 is CASSYSVGRVSEQYF. The CDR3 DNA reads as TGTGCCAGCAGTTACAGTGTCGGCAGGGTCAGCGAGCAGTACTTC.

The chain links TRBV12-3 or TRBV12-4 to TRBJ1-5; D may be TRBD1 (5 bases). V was clipped by 2 bases and J by 7 bases, with 15 bases between them. This CDR3 spans 15 amino acids. As DNA, the CDR3 is TGTGCCAGCAGTTTATATCGCAACCGGGACCAGCCCCAGCATTTT. As protein: CASSLYRNRDQPQHF.

Many counts were recorded for this clonotype. The chain is built from TRBV24-1 and TRBJ1-1; 9 bases are a match to TRBD1. CDR3 length: 14 amino acids. V trimming: 5 bases; J trimming: 4 bases; junction bases outside the gene matches: 4. Germline CDR1 reads KGHDR; CDR2 reads SFDVKD. Here the CDR3 reads CATSVWDRATEAFF. The CDR3 DNA follows: TGTGCCACCAGTGTGTGGGACAGGGCCACTGAAGCTTTCTTT.

The CDR3 loop is CASSLGRWGEIDSPLHF. The CDR3 DNA reads as TGTGCCAGCAGTTTGGGAAGGTGGGGAGAAATTGATTCACCCCTCCACTTT. The chain carries TRBV28 and TRBJ1-6, with D hard to call. The V end was cut by 3 bases, the J end by 8 bases, with 20 bases between. CDR1 is MDHEN, CDR2 SYDVKM, per germline. The CDR3 extends over 17 amino acids.

This clonotype was seen ten or more times. The V gene is TRBV10-3, the J gene TRBJ2-5; possibly TRBD1 for D (5 bases). With 0 bases removed from V and 2 bases from J, the gap between germline ends came to 16 bases. Germline lookup yields CDR1 ENHRY and CDR2 SYGVKD. The CDR3 runs 17 residues. CDR3 DNA: TGTGCCATCAGTGAGTCATCCCCAGGACACCTACAAGAGACCCAGTACTTC. Translated, it gives CAISESSPGHLQETQYF.

This clonotype was observed at least ten times. The J gene is TRBJ1-5, the V gene TRBV25-1; D ambiguous. This CDR3 comprises 15 residues. In germline, CDR1 is MGHDK, CDR2 SYGVNS. V dropped 3 bases and J dropped 2 bases, with 11 bases sitting between them. CDR3: CASSESSFGNQPQHF. Here the CDR3 DNA reads TGTGCCAGCAGTGAGTCCAGTTTTGGCAATCAGCCCCAGCATTTT.

This clonotype was counted many times. V usage is TRBV20-1 and J usage is TRBJ2-4; either TRBD1 or TRBD2 may supply D (5 bases each). Germline CDR1 is DFQATT and CDR2 is SNEGSKA (reference sequence). The V end lost 5 bases, the J end lost 8 bases, and 16 bases lay between the germline ends. This CDR3 spans 13 amino acids. The CDR3 nucleotides are TGCAGTGCTCAGATTGGGGACCGCGACATTCAGTACTTC. Its protein is CSAQIGDRDIQYF.

In its sample, this clonotype was seen many times. The rearrangement uses TRBV20-1 and TRBJ2-4; 10 positions agree with TRBD1. The trim removed 2 bases at V and 1 base at J, leaving 11 bases unmatched. This CDR3 is 18 amino acids long. Germline CDR1 and CDR2: DFQATT and SNEGSKA (reference sequence). DNA for the CDR3: TGCAGTGCTAGACCTGCTGACAGGGGGCGCTTGGCCAAAAACATTCAGTACTTC. It yields the protein CSARPADRGRLAKNIQYF.

This clonotype was observed a few times. This may be a read error: a much more frequent sequence differs by one nucleotide. The CDR3 carries no conserved terminal phenylalanine or tryptophan, so it likely arises from a read error. The CDR3 loop is CSARALSYEQYY. The CDR3 DNA is TGCAGTGCTAGAGCCCTGAGCTACGAGCAGTACTAC. This chain uses TRBV20-1 with TRBJ2-7; D remains unclear. The ends were cut back, 1 base at V and 3 bases at J, with 7 bases in the middle. The length of the CDR3 is 12 residues. In germline, CDR1 is DFQATT, CDR2 SNEGSKA (reference sequence).

The chain uses TRBV28 and TRBJ1-1; weak D call: TRBD1 (6 bases). The CDR3 runs 15 residues. Trimming left V 3 bases short and J 4 bases short, with 15 bases between. Germline CDR1 MDHEN, CDR2 SYDVKM. In DNA, the CDR3 is TGTGCCAGCAGTTTTCGGGGGGGGCGGGGCACTGAAGCTTTCTTT. As protein: CASSFRGGRGTEAFF.

The rearrangement links TRBV19 to TRBJ2-5, with 8 bases lining up with TRBD1. Germline V gene sequence: CDR1 LNHDA, CDR2 SQIVND (reference sequence). There are 14 residues in the CDR3. J gave up 5 bases and V 5 bases, and 7 bases lay outside the gene matches. The CDR3 is CASSGAGGAETQYF. The CDR3 DNA reads TGTGCCAGTAGTGGGGCAGGGGGCGCTGAGACCCAGTACTTC. Full variable domain (rest looked up from reference TRBV19 and TRBJ2-5): DGGITQSPKYLFRKEGQNVTLSCEQNLNHDAMYWYRQDPGQGLRLIYYSQIVNDFQKGDIAEGYSVSREKKESFPLTVTSAQKNPTAFYLCASSGAGGAETQYFGPGTRLLVL.

The sample holds many counts of this clonotype. The rearrangement joins TRBV6-1 to TRBJ1-5; D gene ambiguous. Germline V lookup: CDR1 MNHNS, CDR2 SASEGT. This CDR3 comprises 12 residues. The V gene lost 4 bases and the J gene lost 3 bases, with 4 bases spanning the gap. Written as DNA, the CDR3 is TGTGCCAGCAGTGGCCCCAATCAGCCCCAGCATTTT. It is translated as CASSGPNQPQHF.

This clonotype was picked up many times. The V call is TRBV6-5, the J call TRBJ1-2, with a tentative D call TRBD1 (6 bases). The V gene's germline CDR1 is MNHEY and CDR2 SVGAGI. V was clipped by 0 bases and J by 4 bases, with 15 bases between them. There are 16 residues in the CDR3. The CDR3 DNA reads TGTGCCAGCAGTTACTCGTTACAGGGTGCAGCCTATGGCTACACCTTC. Its protein is CASSYSLQGAAYGYTF.